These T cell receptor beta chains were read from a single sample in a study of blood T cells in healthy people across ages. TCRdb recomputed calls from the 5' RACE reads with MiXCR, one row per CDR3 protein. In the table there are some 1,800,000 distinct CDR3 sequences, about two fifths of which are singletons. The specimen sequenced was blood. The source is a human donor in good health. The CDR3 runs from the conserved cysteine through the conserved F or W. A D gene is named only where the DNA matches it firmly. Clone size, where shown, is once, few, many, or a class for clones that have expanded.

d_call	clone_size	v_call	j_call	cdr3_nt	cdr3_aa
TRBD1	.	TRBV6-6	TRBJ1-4	TGTGCCAGCAGTTACCCCAGGGGGCAGGGTAATGAAAAACTGTTTTTT	CASSYPRGQGNEKLFF
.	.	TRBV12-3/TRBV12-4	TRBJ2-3	TGTGCCAGCAGTTTATGTGGCGGGGGCACAGATACGCAGTATTTT	CASSLCGGGTDTQYF
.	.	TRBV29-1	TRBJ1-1	TGCAGCGCCAAGCCCATGGGGAACACTGAAGCTTTCTTT	CSAKPMGNTEAFF
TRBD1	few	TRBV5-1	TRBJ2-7	TGCGCCAGCAGCGTAGGGGGCTCCCACGAGCAGTACTTC	CASSVGGSHEQYF
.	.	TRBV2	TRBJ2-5	TGTGCCAGCAAAACCTCTGGGAAAGAGACCCAGTACTTC	CASKTSGKETQYF
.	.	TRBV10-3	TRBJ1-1	TGTGCCACCGCCGGGGGACGGGAGAACACTGAAGCTTTCTTT	CATAGGRENTEAFF
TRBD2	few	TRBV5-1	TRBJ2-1	TGCGCCAGCAGCTTACCGGGACTAGCGGGGGGCTGGGAGCAGTTCTTC	CASSLPGLAGGWEQFF
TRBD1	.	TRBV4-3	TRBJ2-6	TGCGCCAGCAGCCCCCGGGACAGGGGCTACTCTGGGGCCAACGTCCTGACTTTC	CASSPRDRGYSGANVLTF
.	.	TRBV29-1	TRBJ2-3	TGCAGCGTTGAGGGGGGGCCCGTAGATACGCAGTATTTT	CSVEGGPVDTQYF
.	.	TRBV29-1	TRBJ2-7	TGCAGCGTAGCAGGGTGGGGGGCTGGAGAGTACTTC	CSVAGWGAGEYF
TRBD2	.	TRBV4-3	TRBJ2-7	TGCGCCAGCAGCCGCCTTCTAGCGGGAAGCTCCTACGAGCAGTACTTC	CASSRLLAGSSYEQYF
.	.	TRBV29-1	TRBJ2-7	TGCAGCGTTGCCGGGCCCTCCAAACCCGAGCAGTACTTC	CSVAGPSKPEQYF
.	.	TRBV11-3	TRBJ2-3	TGTGCCAGCAGCTCTGGTGTTATGCAGTATTTT	CASSSGVMQYF
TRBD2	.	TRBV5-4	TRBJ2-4	TGTGCCAGCAGCGCTCGACCTCAGCGGGAGCGGTACTTC	CASSARPQRERYF
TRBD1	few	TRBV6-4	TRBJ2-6	TGTGCCAGCAGTGCAAGGACAGGCTTCTCTGGGGCCAACGTCCTGACTTTC	CASSARTGFSGANVLTF
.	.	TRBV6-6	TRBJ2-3	TGTGCCAGCAGTTACTTCCGACAGTCTGGCACAGATACGCAGTATTTT	CASSYFRQSGTDTQYF
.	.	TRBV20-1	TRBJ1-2	TGCAGTGCTAGAGATTTAGGGGGGGCGTTCGACTATGGCTACACCTTC	CSARDLGGAFDYGYTF
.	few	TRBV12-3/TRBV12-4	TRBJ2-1	TGTGCCAGCAAACTGACCCTTTACAATGAGCAGTTCTTC	CASKLTLYNEQFF
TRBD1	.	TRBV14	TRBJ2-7	TGTGCCAGCAGCCCCCCTCGCTTGACAGGGAGCTACGAGCAGTACTTC	CASSPPRLTGSYEQYF
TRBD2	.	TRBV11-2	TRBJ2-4	TGTGCCAGCAGTCTCACTAGCGGGGGGGTTGTCGGGCAGTACTTC	CASSLTSGGVVGQYF
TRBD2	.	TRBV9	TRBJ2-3	TGTGCCAGCGGCGCCCGCGGGGGACCTAGCACAGATACGCAGTATTTT	CASGARGGPSTDTQYF
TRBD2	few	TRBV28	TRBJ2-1	TGTGCCAGCAGTTTATTTCTCAGCGGGGATATTAATGGTGAGCAGTTCTTC	CASSLFLSGDINGEQFF
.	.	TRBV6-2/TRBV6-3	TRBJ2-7	TGTGCCAGCAGTTACGGTCATTGGTCTTCCTACGAGCAGTACTTC	CASSYGHWSSYEQYF
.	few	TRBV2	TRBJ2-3	TGTGCCAGCAGTGGACCCGGGGATAGGACAGATACGCAGTATTTT	CASSGPGDRTDTQYF
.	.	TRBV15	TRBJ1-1	TGTGCCACCAGCAGAGATCGTTTATTGAAGAACACTGAAGCTTTCTTT	CATSRDRLLKNTEAFF
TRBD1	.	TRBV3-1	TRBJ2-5	TGTGCCAGCAGCCTCCTAAGGGGGCAGATCCAAGAGACCCAGTACTTC	CASSLLRGQIQETQYF
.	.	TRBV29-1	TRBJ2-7	TGCAGCACCCGGGAACATCTGAGTCTCCACGAGCAGTACTTC	CSTREHLSLHEQYF
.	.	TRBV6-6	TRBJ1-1	TGTGCCAGTACCCGAACAGGGACTGAAGCTTTCTTT	CASTRTGTEAFF
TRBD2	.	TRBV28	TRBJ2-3	TGTGCCAGCAGTTTCATCGGGGGGTCAGATACGCAGTATTTT	CASSFIGGSDTQYF
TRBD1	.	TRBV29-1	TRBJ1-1	TGCAGCGTTGAGGGACAGGGAGGCGCTGAAGCTTTCTTT	CSVEGQGGAEAFF
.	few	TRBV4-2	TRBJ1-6	TGTGCCAGCAGCCAAGCCGGGACCTATTCACCCCTCCACTTT	CASSQAGTYSPLHF
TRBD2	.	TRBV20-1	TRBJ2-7	TGCAGTGCGCCCGGGACTAACGAGCAGTACTTC	CSAPGTNEQYF
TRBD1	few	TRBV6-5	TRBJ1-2	TGTGCCAGCAGCCGACTTCCAGGGGGCGTTGATGGCTACACCTTC	CASSRLPGGVDGYTF